The 15 T cell receptor beta chains below all came from one sample that was sequenced in a study of T cells in Graves' hyperthyroidism and ophthalmopathy. It was RNA transcripts that yielded the amplified TCR beta CDR3 regions. The TCR CDR3 first-round RT-PCR relied on the HTBI primer set. TCRdb processed the multiplex PCR reads anew with MiXCR; each CDR3 protein has one entry. The sample holds hundreds of thousands of distinct CDR3 sequences, about 15% seen once. Source material: blood. These receptors were collected from a man between 18 and 29 years old with Graves' ophthalmopathy.

V usage is TRBV27 and J usage is TRBJ2-1, with TRBD2 as a possible D gene (5 bases). The V gene's germline CDR1 is MNHEY and CDR2 SMNVEV (reference sequence). This CDR3 spans 13 amino acids. V shed 7 bases and J shed 8 bases, with 15 bases lying between them. DNA for the CDR3: TGTGCCAGCAAAGTCGGAGGAAACGATGAGCAGTTCTTC. This translates into CASKVGGNDEQFF.

V and J are TRBV5-1 and TRBJ1-1, with a possible D match to TRBD1 (6 bases). V was clipped by 2 bases and J by 10 bases, with 12 bases between them. The germline gives CDR1 SGHRS, CDR2 YFSETQ. There are 12 residues in the CDR3. The CDR3 protein is CASSLEGGRAFF. The CDR3 region has the DNA TGCGCCAGCAGCTTAGAGGGGGGAAGAGCTTTCTTT.

At least ten counts were recorded for this clonotype. The gene calls are TRBV24-1 and TRBJ2-5; 7 bases agree with TRBD2. The CDR3 totals 13 residues. Per the germline V gene, CDR1 is KGHDR and CDR2 is SFDVKD. CDR3 sequence (DNA): TGTGAGACTGCGGGGGACCGCCAAGAGACCCAGTACTTC. Amino acid sequence: CETAGDRQETQYF.

CDR3 nucleotides: TGTGCCAGTAGGTCAGCGGGGGGCCCCTACAATGAGCAGTTCTTC. Translation: CASRSAGGPYNEQFF. The rearrangement uses TRBV19 and TRBJ2-1, with 9 bases aligning to TRBD2. Germline V gene sequence: CDR1 LNHDA, CDR2 SQIVND (reference sequence). The CDR3 is 15 amino acids. The V and J ends lost 6 bases and 2 bases, in that order; junction bases with no gene match: 5. Variable domain in full (rest from reference TRBV19 and TRBJ2-1): DGGITQSPKYLFRKEGQNVTLSCEQNLNHDAMYWYRQDPGQGLRLIYYSQIVNDFQKGDIAEGYSVSREKKESFPLTVTSAQKNPTAFYLCASRSAGGPYNEQFFGPGTRLTVL.

This clonotype occurred a few times. A much larger clone lies a single base off, so this may be a read error. V is TRBV3-1 and J is TRBJ1-1, with D uncertain. V lost 7 bases, J lost 5 bases, and 17 bases lay in between. The CDR3 covers 14 residues. The germline V gene has CDR1 LGHDT and CDR2 YNNKEL (reference sequence). The DNA of the CDR3 is TGTGCCAGCACCCCGGGAGGCGGAGGAACTGAAGCTTTCTTT. As protein: CASTPGGGGTEAFF.

The chain carries TRBV19 and TRBJ2-7; 11 nucleotides agree with TRBD2. J was trimmed by 2 bases and V by 6 bases; bases with no gene match: 6. The CDR3 contains 15 residues. Per the germline V gene, CDR1 is LNHDA and CDR2 is SQIVND (reference sequence). DNA for the CDR3: TGTGCCAGTAGCATCACTAGCGGGGGACCCTACGAGCAGTACTTC. This translates into CASSITSGGPYEQYF.

This clonotype was counted ten times or more. The V call is TRBV20-1, the J call TRBJ2-3, with TRBD2 identical over 7 bases. Germline V gene lookup returns CDR1 DFQATT and CDR2 SNEGSKA (reference sequence). The CDR3 consists of 14 residues. With V trimmed by 2 bases and J by 1 base, 3 bases remained unmatched. This chain's CDR3 is CSARPGLRTDTQYF. For the CDR3, the DNA is TGCAGTGCTAGACCGGGACTACGCACAGATACGCAGTATTTT.

There are many counts of this clonotype. This chain connects TRBV5-1 to TRBJ2-2; no clear D gene. This CDR3 has 11 residues. V was shortened by 9 bases and J by 7 bases, with 10 bases between the two germline ends. Germline V gives CDR1 SGHRS, CDR2 YFSETQ. The chain's CDR3 is CATMSSGELFF. CDR3 in DNA: TGCGCCACCATGAGTAGCGGGGAGCTGTTTTTT.

This clonotype came up many times. The chain couples TRBV10-1 to TRBJ2-5, with D uncertain. Germline V gives CDR1 WNHNN, CDR2 SYGVQD (reference sequence). The germline V and J ends were trimmed by 0 bases and 5 bases, with 10 bases remaining between them. The CDR3 covers 14 residues. CDR3 DNA sequence: TGCGCCAGCAGTGAGTCGGTAGGGCGCGAGACCCAGTACTTC. This translates into CASSESVGRETQYF.

CDR3 loop: CASSQTLGGNEQFF. The CDR3 DNA follows: TGTGCCAGCAGCCAAACCCTAGGGGGGAATGAGCAGTTCTTC. V usage is TRBV3-1 and J usage is TRBJ2-1, with D perhaps TRBD1 or TRBD2 (6 bases each). Per the germline V gene, CDR1 is LGHDT and CDR2 is YNNKEL (reference sequence). The V end lost 2 bases, the J end lost 7 bases, and 12 bases lay between the germline ends. The CDR3 spans 14 residues.

This clonotype was counted ten times or more. The chain couples TRBV6-1 to TRBJ2-7, with TRBD1 identical over 8 bases. The J segment lost 6 bases and the V segment lost 5 bases, leaving 3 bases of the junction unmatched. CDR3 length: 12 amino acids. The germline V gene encodes CDR1 MNHNS and CDR2 SASEGT. CDR3 region: CASSQTGAEQYF. In nucleotides, the CDR3 is TGTGCCAGCAGTCAGACAGGGGCCGAGCAGTACTTC.

In this sample, this clonotype turned up a few times. The chain's CDR3 is CASSLIGQSGYNEQFF. CDR3 sequence (DNA): TGTGCCAGCAGCTTGATTGGACAGTCGGGCTACAATGAGCAGTTCTTC. The chain carries TRBV5-6 and TRBJ2-1; weak D call: TRBD1 (6 bases). Germline CDR1 reads SGHDT; CDR2 reads YYEEEE. The CDR3 is made up of 16 amino acids. Between the trimmed V and J ends, which lost 1 base and 3 bases, there was a span of 14 bases.

This clonotype occurred many times. The chain links TRBV6-1 to TRBJ1-2; D call uncertain. The length of the CDR3 is 12 residues. V was clipped by 8 bases and J by 3 bases, with 10 bases between them. Germline V gene lookup returns CDR1 MNHNS and CDR2 SASEGT. The CDR3 DNA follows: TGTGCCAGCGATACAGAGTACTATGGCTACACCTTC. The encoded protein is CASDTEYYGYTF.

The V gene is TRBV6-1, the J gene TRBJ2-2; TRBD1 matches at 9 bases. This CDR3 has 15 residues. CDR1 and CDR2 from the germline V gene are MNHNS and SASEGT. Unmatched junction bases numbered 4, after V lost 3 bases and J lost 5 bases. CDR3 region: CASSEDRGRTGELFF. CDR3 nucleotide sequence: TGTGCCAGCAGTGAGGACAGGGGCCGAACCGGGGAGCTGTTTTTT.

This clonotype has ten or more counts. This sequence joins TRBV6-1 and TRBJ2-7; D gene unclear. CDR3 length: 13 amino acids. CDR1 and CDR2 (germline): MNHNS, SASEGT. Trimming removed 5 bases at V and 6 bases at J, with 14 bases between. The DNA for the CDR3 is TGTGCCAGCAGTCGAGAGGTAGGGCGCGAGCAGTACTTC. Translating it yields CASSREVGREQYF.